Listed here are 18 T cell receptor beta chains from one sample, sequenced in a study of cytomegalovirus exposure and HLA in healthy donors. Use of 60 Vbeta and 13 Jbeta primers characterized the PCR. The repertoire was sequenced with immunoSEQ multiplex PCR; TCRdb's copy has only in-frame clones and lacks some. The table has 110,000 to 150,000 clones, about 80% seen once. Sample: PBMCs. Receptors originate from a woman aged 40-49 years in good health and CMV-seronegative.

The CDR3 DNA is TGTGCCAGTAGTATTTGGCCCGGGACTCATAACAATGAGCAGTTCTTC. Protein product: CASSIWPGTHNNEQFF. V usage is TRBV19 and J usage is TRBJ2-1, with D possibly TRBD2 on 6 matching bases. V was pared by 3 bases and J by 5 bases, with 17 bases between. Germline-derived CDR1 and CDR2 are LNHDA and SQIVND (reference sequence). This CDR3 has 16 residues.

The genes are TRBV5-1 and TRBJ2-1, with TRBD1 matching 7 bases. V dropped 4 bases and J dropped 2; count of bases not matched to a gene: 3. Germline lookup yields CDR1 SGHRS and CDR2 YFSETQ. CDR3 length equals 14 residues. CDR3 coding DNA: TGCGCCAGCAGCCTGACAGGGACCTACAATGAGCAGTTCTTC. This gives the protein CASSLTGTYNEQFF.

Notes on this clone: The sample holds other DNA sequences that translate to the same CDR3. The chain joins TRBV27 to TRBJ1-5; TRBD1 matches 9 bases. The CDR3 covers 16 residues. Trimming removed 5 bases from V and 1 base from J; junction bases left unmatched: 6. Germline CDR1 MNHEY, CDR2 SMNVEV (reference sequence). In DNA form, the CDR3 reads TGTGCCAGCAGTCCACGACAGGGGGTCAGCAATCAGCCCCAGCATTTT. Amino acids: CASSPRQGVSNQPQHF.

In its sample, this clone was seen a few times. This chain links TRBV7-8 with TRBJ2-7; TRBD2 might be the D (6 bases). Trimming took off 4 bases at V and 1 base at J, with 14 bases between the two ends. CDR1 SGHVS and CDR2 FQNEAQ come from the germline V gene. The CDR3 is made up of 15 amino acids. The chain's CDR3 is CASSSEAGTSYEQYF. CDR3 nucleotides: TGTGCCAGCAGCTCAGAAGCGGGCACGTCCTACGAGCAGTACTTC.

The CDR3 DNA is TGTGCCAGCAGCCCGGACTCCAGCTCCTACGAGCAGTACTTC. Amino acid sequence: CASSPDSSSYEQYF. The chain employs TRBV11-2 and TRBJ2-7, with a tentative D call TRBD2 (5 bases). The CDR3 consists of 14 residues. Germline CDR1 and CDR2: SGHAT and FQNNGV. Trimming cost V 5 bases and J 0 bases, with 11 bases left between them.

The gene calls are TRBV10-3 and TRBJ2-3; TRBD2 agrees at 11 bases. This CDR3 region has 15 residues. J lost 6 bases, V lost 6 bases, and 8 bases had no gene match. Germline-derived CDR1 and CDR2 are ENHRY and SYGVKD. CDR3 DNA: TGTGCCATCAGGGGACTAGCGGATGGCGTTGATACGCAGTATTTT. Translating gives CAIRGLADGVDTQYF.

The V call is TRBV7-9, the J call TRBJ2-1; 9 bases are a match to TRBD2. The CDR3 covers 17 residues. Germline V gene sequence: CDR1 SEHNR, CDR2 FQNEAQ (reference sequence). Trimming removed 1 base from V and 6 bases from J; junction bases left unmatched: 10. CDR3 residues: CASSLGLAATLTNEQFF. Written as DNA, the CDR3 is TGTGCCAGCAGCTTAGGACTAGCGGCTACCCTAACCAATGAGCAGTTCTTC. The full variable domain, in which reference TRBV7-9 and TRBJ2-1 provide the parts outside the CDR3, is DTGVSQNPRHKITKRGQNVTFRCDPISEHNRLYWYRQTLGQGPEFLTYFQNEAQLEKSRLLSDRFSAERPKGSFSTLEIQRTEQGDSAMYLCASSLGLAATLTNEQFFGPGTRLTVL.

Worth noting for this clone: At one end the junction does not follow the germline gene, possibly because of a read error. At the DNA level, this CDR3 is encoded by other sequences in the same sample as well. The chain carries TRBV19 and TRBJ1-2; the D gene is possibly TRBD1 (5 bases). Germline V lookup: CDR1 LNHDA, CDR2 SQIVND (reference sequence). The CDR3 is 14 residues long. The CDR3 sequence: CASSIDRRVKGYTF. The DNA for the CDR3 is TGCGCCAGTAGTATAGATCGCAGGGTCAAAGGCTACACCTTC.

This sequence joins TRBV5-1 and TRBJ1-1; 8 nucleotides align to TRBD1. The CDR3 is 19 amino acids. The ends lost 0 bases at V and 2 bases at J; junction bases unmatched: 15. CDR1 and CDR2 from the germline V gene are SGHRS and YFSETQ. CDR3 nucleotides: TGCGCCAGCAGCTTGGGGATTGAATCAGGGGGCTGGAGAAACACTGAAGCTTTCTTT. As protein: CASSLGIESGGWRNTEAFF. Full variable domain (remainder filled in from reference TRBV5-1 and TRBJ1-1): KAGVTQTPRYLIKTRGQQVTLSCSPISGHRSVSWYQQTPGQGLQFLFEYFSETQRNKGNFPGRFSGRQFSNSRSEMNVSTLELGDSALYLCASSLGIESGGWRNTEAFFGQGTRLTVV.

The V call is TRBV7-6, the J call TRBJ2-7; D is possibly TRBD1 (5 bases). The germline V and J ends were trimmed by 4 bases and 6 bases, with 16 bases remaining between them. Germline V gene data show CDR1 as SGHVS and CDR2 as FNYEAQ. The CDR3 extends over 14 amino acids. For the CDR3, the DNA is TGTGCCAGCAGCTCATGGTCAGGGTCAAGCGAGCAGTACTTC. Protein product: CASSSWSGSSEQYF.

The sample holds a few counts of this clone. The chain joins TRBV5-1 to TRBJ2-1; perhaps TRBD2 as D (5 bases). Trimming stripped 2 bases from V and 0 bases from J, with 12 bases between. Germline V lookup: CDR1 SGHRS, CDR2 YFSETQ. The CDR3 consists of 16 residues. In DNA form, the CDR3 reads TGCGCCAGCAGCTTAGGAGGATTAAGCTCCTACAATGAGCAGTTCTTC. This encodes CASSLGGLSSYNEQFF.

The chain has TRBV6-5 and TRBJ2-7; D gene ambiguous. The CDR3 spans 14 residues. CDR1 is MNHEY, CDR2 SVGAGI, per germline. Trimming shortened V by 4 bases and J by 0 bases, and 10 bases separated the two germline ends. The CDR3, as DNA: TGTGCCAGCAGTTCTATGCTTCTCTCCTACGAGCAGTACTTC. It specifies CASSSMLLSYEQYF.

V gene TRBV4-1 combines with J gene TRBJ2-7; 12 positions agree with TRBD2. The CDR3 length is 15 residues. Germline V gene sequence: CDR1 MGHRA, CDR2 YSYEKL. V shed 3 bases, J shed 6 bases, and the junction held 6 bases outside the gene matches. CDR3 protein: CASSHITSGRSEQYF. The CDR3 DNA sequence: TGCGCCAGCAGCCATATAACTAGCGGGAGGAGCGAGCAGTACTTC.

The CDR3 here is CASSPPERALSYEQYF. As DNA, the CDR3 is TGTGCCAGCTCACCACCGGAGCGGGCCCTCTCCTACGAGCAGTACTTC. The chain employs TRBV18 and TRBJ2-7; D is possibly TRBD2 (6 bases). V was pared by 0 bases and J by 0 bases, with 12 bases between. CDR1 is KGHSH and CDR2 is LQKENI in the germline V gene. CDR3 length equals 16 residues.

The chain uses TRBV4-3 and TRBJ2-7; the D gene is possibly TRBD1 (6 bases). CDR3 length equals 15 residues. The V gene lost 3 bases and the J gene lost 2 bases, with 14 bases spanning the gap. Germline assignment: CDR1 LGHNA and CDR2 YSLEER. In DNA, the CDR3 is TGCGCCAGCAGCCAGGGTTTAAACAGGGCCTACGAGCAGTACTTC. Translated, it gives CASSQGLNRAYEQYF.

The V call is TRBV6-6, the J call TRBJ2-7; D gene unclear. V shed 0 bases and J shed 4 bases, with 7 bases lying between them. CDR1 is MNHNY and CDR2 is SVGAGI in the germline V gene (reference sequence). The CDR3 contains 13 residues. Here the CDR3 DNA reads TGTGCCAGCAGTTACTCGAACAGTTACGAGCAGTACTTC. This sequence encodes CASSYSNSYEQYF.

This chain joins TRBV28 and TRBJ1-2, with D perhaps matching TRBD1 (6 bases). The CDR3 is 14 residues long. Germline CDR1 and CDR2: MDHEN and SYDVKM. Trimming removed 6 bases from V and 2 bases from J, with 13 bases in between. CDR3 DNA: TGTGCCAGCAGGGTACAGGGACCCAACTATGGCTACACCTTC. This translates into CASRVQGPNYGYTF.

The chain has TRBV4-2 and TRBJ2-3, with 12 nucleotides matching TRBD2. The germline CDR1 and CDR2 sequences are LGHNA and YNFKEQ. The CDR3 runs to 18 residues. V lost 1 base, J lost 0 bases, and 5 bases stayed unmatched. CDR3 residues: CASSQGGGTSGSTDTQYF. The CDR3 DNA is TGTGCCAGCAGCCAAGGAGGAGGGACTAGCGGGAGCACAGATACGCAGTATTTT.